This TCR beta chain was identified during a study of blood T cell repertoires in COVID-19. As for the study in general: Samples came from the United States, Italy and Spain, spanning acute and convalescent COVID-19. Sources were T cells, B-cell-depleted T cells, or PBMCs; the material itself was cDNA or gDNA.

V gave up 4 bases and J gave up 5 bases; unmatched junction bases: 3. The CDR3 has 14 amino acids. CDR1 SGHVS and CDR2 FNYEAQ come from the germline V gene. A single count supports this clone. The method was immunoSEQ multiplex PCR; TCRdb's version includes in-frame clones alone and lacks a portion of them. The sample has fewer than 500,000 clones, roughly 90% seen once. The Seattle site enrolled patients during active infection and followed them longitudinally. The receptor's source is a man between 18 and 29 years old with COVID-19, enrolled during active disease. This chain connects TRBV7-6 to TRBJ2-3, with 10 bases identical to TRBD2. The sequenced material came from peripheral blood. In DNA, the CDR3 is TGTGCCAGCAGCTACTTAGCGGGGGGAGATACGCAGTATTTT. Encoded protein: CASSYLAGGDTQYF.